This passage covers 28 T cell receptor beta chains from one sample sequenced in a study of naive and memory T cell subsets. An equimolar mix of two oligonucleotides served as the beta constant-region primer for TRBC1 and TRBC2. Ligated cDNA was amplified by four rounds of PCR with nested alpha and beta constant-region primers and SP2. TCRdb recomputed calls from the UMI-ligation and nested PCR reads with MiXCR, one row per CDR3 protein. The data hold approximately 890 distinct CDR3 sequences, with 14% observed a single time. Sequences were obtained from CD8+ TEMRA cells from blood. Subset in this sample: effector memory re-expressing CD45RA, CD45RA+ CD27-. These receptor sequences come from a human donor in good health.

This clonotype was picked up a small number of times. The chain employs TRBV27 and TRBJ2-7; D remains ambiguous. Trimming stripped 4 bases from V and 0 bases from J, with 1 base between. The CDR3 loop spans 11 amino acids. Germline loops: CDR1 MNHEY, CDR2 SMNVEV (reference sequence). The CDR3 DNA follows: TGTGCCAGCAGTTCCTCCTACGAGCAGTACTTC. It encodes CASSSSYEQYF.

Worth noting for this clonotype: One junction end does not reproduce the germline sequence, and a read error may be involved. The V and J genes are TRBV11-3 and TRBJ2-5, with D tentatively TRBD2 (6 bases). The length of the CDR3 is 15 residues. Germline lookup yields CDR1 SGHNT and CDR2 YENEEA. The CDR3 is CASSLETGLGGTQCF. The CDR3 DNA reads TGTGCCAGCAGCTTGGAGACGGGTCTTGGAGGGACCCAGTGCTTC. Based on the CDR3 plus reference TRBV11-3 and TRBJ2-5, the full variable domain is EAGVVQSPRYKIIEKKQPVAFWCNPISGHNTLYWYLQNLGQGPELLIRYENEEAVDDSQLPKDRFSAERLKGVDSTLKIQPAELGDSAVYLCASSLETGLGGTQCFGPGTRLLVL.

A word on this clonotype: Since no conserved phenylalanine or tryptophan closes the CDR3, a read error is the likely cause. The limits of the CDR3 on the DNA are not certain, so only TCRdb's listed CDR3 is given. The V call is TRBV11-3, the J call TRBJ2-5. The germline CDR1 and CDR2 sequences are SGHNT and YENEEA. The CDR3 contains 15 residues when both ends are counted. The CDR3 spells CASSLETGLGGTQEV.

At least ten counts were recorded for this clonotype. V usage is TRBV28 and J usage is TRBJ2-1; 10 bases match TRBD2. Unmatched junction bases numbered 2, after V lost 8 bases and J lost 1 base. This CDR3 contains 14 residues. Germline V gives CDR1 MDHEN, CDR2 SYDVKM. CDR3 sequence (DNA): TGTGCCAGCCTGACTAGCGGGTCCTACAATGAGCAGTTCTTC. Translation gives CASLTSGSYNEQFF.

This clonotype is classed as hyperexpanded. This chain links TRBV11-2 with TRBJ2-1, with 11 bases that match TRBD1. With 1 base clipped from V and 0 bases from J, the junction kept 5 bases outside the gene matches. The CDR3 totals 18 residues. Per germline, CDR1 SGHAT and CDR2 FQNNGV. CDR3 protein: CASSLVFGTGGSYNEQFF. CDR3 bases: TGTGCCAGCAGCTTAGTGTTCGGGACAGGGGGCTCCTACAATGAGCAGTTCTTC.

There are a few counts of this clonotype. This rearrangement joins TRBV12-3 or TRBV12-4 to TRBJ2-3; D ambiguous. V lost 7 bases and J 2 bases, leaving 16 bases between the germline ends. The CDR3 runs 15 residues. In DNA, the CDR3 is TGTGCCAGCACTCCCTCAGGCGTTGACACAGATACGCAGTATTTT. It specifies CASTPSGVDTDTQYF.

The chain has TRBV2 and TRBJ2-7, with D possibly called TRBD1 or TRBD2 (5 bases each). V lost 7 bases and J lost 3, with 25 bases in between. Germline-derived CDR1 and CDR2 are SNHLY and FYNNEI. The CDR3 runs 17 residues. CDR3 region: CASIHPQGGSTVYEQYF. CDR3 in DNA: TGTGCCAGCATTCATCCGCAGGGTGGGAGCACTGTCTACGAGCAGTACTTC.

This clonotype was seen only a few times. The chain links TRBV5-1 to TRBJ2-7; D is uncertain. Per the germline V gene, CDR1 is SGHRS and CDR2 is YFSETQ. The CDR3 spans 13 residues. Trimming took off 3 bases at V and 4 bases at J, with 11 bases between the two ends. The CDR3 coding sequence is TGCGCCAGCAGCTCTACTGGGTCTTACGAGCAGTACTTC. This codes for CASSSTGSYEQYF.

CDR3 loop: CASSLGGGSYNEQFF. CDR3 nucleotides: TGTGCCAGCAGTTTAGGGGGGGGGTCCTACAATGAGCAGTTCTTC. V and J are TRBV6-5 and TRBJ2-1; weak D call: TRBD2 (7 bases). Trimming took off 4 bases at V and 1 base at J, with 11 bases between the two ends. This CDR3 spans 15 amino acids. Germline V gene lookup returns CDR1 MNHEY and CDR2 SVGAGI.

This clonotype was recorded a few times. The gene calls are TRBV4-2 and TRBJ1-4; 8 nucleotides agree with TRBD1. Germline values: CDR1 LGHNA, CDR2 YNFKEQ. This CDR3 is built from 15 residues. The J segment lost 3 bases and the V segment lost 4 bases, leaving 4 bases of the junction unmatched. CDR3 loop: CASSRQGQANEKLFF. The CDR3 nucleotides read TGTGCCAGCAGCCGACAGGGGCAGGCTAATGAAAAACTGTTTTTT.

This clonotype was seen many times. The chain couples TRBV20-1 to TRBJ1-5, with 7 bases matching TRBD1. Germline V gene data show CDR1 as DFQATT and CDR2 as SNEGSKA (reference sequence). The CDR3 sequence is 17 residues long. V trimming: 6 bases; J trimming: 1 base; junction bases outside the gene matches: 15. The CDR3 region has the DNA TGCAGTGCAACCCCCGAGACAGGGAGGTACAGCAATCAGCCCCAGCATTTT. Its protein is CSATPETGRYSNQPQHF.

Only a few counts were recorded for this clonotype. The DNA is left out, because the CDR3 cannot be placed on it with certainty; the CDR3 is given as TCRdb lists it. The V gene is TRBV11-3, the J gene TRBJ2-5. A total of 24 residues make up the CDR3, ends included. Germline V CDR1 and CDR2: SGHNT, YENEEA. The CDR3 sequence: CASDSAVYLCASSLETGLGGTQYF.

This clonotype has a count of ten or more. The chain carries TRBV9 and TRBJ2-2; 16 bases map to TRBD2. After removal of 3 bases from V and 4 bases from J, the junction contained 6 bases not matched to a gene. Germline loops: CDR1 SGDLS, CDR2 YYNGEE. CDR3 length equals 18 residues. The CDR3 coding sequence is TGTGCCAGCAGCGGGGGACTAGCGGGAGGGCCGGTCACCGGGGAGCTGTTTTTT. It specifies CASSGGLAGGPVTGELFF. Full variable domain (missing parts from reference TRBV9 and TRBJ2-2): DSGVTQTPKHLITATGQRVTLRCSPRSGDLSVYWYQQSLDQGLQFLIQYYNGEERAKGNILERFSAQQFPDLHSELNLSSLELGDSALYFCASSGGLAGGPVTGELFFGEGSRLTVL.

This clonotype is termed hyperexpanded. The V call is TRBV27, the J call TRBJ2-2; TRBD2 matches at 8 bases. V lost 4 bases and J lost 5; bases outside the gene matches: 12. From germline, CDR1 is MNHEY and CDR2 SMNVEV (reference sequence). The CDR3 loop spans 17 amino acids. The CDR3 region is CASSSIYLAGRTGELFF. The CDR3 bases are TGTGCCAGCAGTTCCATCTACTTAGCGGGAAGGACCGGGGAGCTGTTTTTT.

V and J are TRBV10-3 and TRBJ2-6, with 7 bases fitting TRBD1. J lost 0 bases, V lost 6 bases, and 11 bases had no gene match. Germline CDR1 is ENHRY and CDR2 is SYGVKD. The CDR3 consists of 18 residues. The CDR3 coding sequence is TGTGCCATCAGGAACCGGGACAGTCGGTACTCTGGGGCCAACGTCCTGACTTTC. This gives the protein CAIRNRDSRYSGANVLTF.

This clonotype was counted many times. The V and J genes are TRBV29-1 and TRBJ2-7; D gene ambiguous. Trimming stripped 2 bases from V and 0 bases from J, with 8 bases between. Germline loops: CDR1 SQVTM, CDR2 ANQGSEA. The CDR3 has 13 residues. The CDR3 reads CSVELVSSYEQYF. The CDR3 DNA is TGCAGCGTTGAACTAGTCTCCTCCTACGAGCAGTACTTC.

There are many counts of this clonotype. The rearrangement links TRBV25-1 to TRBJ2-1, with TRBD2 matching over 8 bases. V shed 4 bases, J shed 8 bases, and the junction held 7 bases outside the gene matches. The CDR3 extends over 14 amino acids. The germline V gene encodes CDR1 MGHDK and CDR2 SYGVNS. CDR3 residues: CASSGASGPHEQFF. The DNA for the CDR3 is TGTGCCAGCAGTGGGGCTAGCGGGCCCCATGAGCAGTTCTTC.

This clonotype was seen a few times. The chain couples TRBV5-5 to TRBJ2-7; D possibly matches TRBD1 or TRBD2 (5 bases each). V was shortened by 2 bases and J by 3 bases, with 15 bases between the two germline ends. This CDR3 contains 15 residues. The germline CDR1 and CDR2 sequences are SGHKS and YYEKEE (reference sequence). The CDR3 DNA reads TGTGCCAGCAGCTTTACTCAGGGACCGAGCTACGAGCAGTACTTC. It is translated as CASSFTQGPSYEQYF.

This clonotype has only a few counts. The conserved phenylalanine or tryptophan is not found at the CDR3 terminus, so this likely reflects a read error. The DNA is omitted, as the CDR3 cannot be located on it reliably, and the CDR3 follows TCRdb's listing. The V gene is TRBV28, the J gene TRBJ2-7; the DNA was not compared with TRBD1, the D call given in the table. Germline CDR1 is MDHEN and CDR2 is SYDVKM. The CDR3 is made up of 11 amino acids, end residues included. CDR3 amino acids: CASGRGYEQDG.

At least ten counts were recorded for this clonotype. This chain links TRBV3-1 with TRBJ1-2, with 10 positions matching TRBD1. After removal of 4 bases from V and 7 bases from J, the junction contained 6 bases not matched to a gene. The germline V gene has CDR1 LGHDT and CDR2 YNNKEL (reference sequence). This CDR3 comprises 14 residues. CDR3 region: CASSPGTGVRGYTF. As DNA, the CDR3 is TGTGCCAGCAGCCCGGGGACAGGGGTTCGTGGCTACACCTTC.

The chain is built from TRBV9 and TRBJ2-1, with 8 bases identical to TRBD2. Germline V CDR1 and CDR2: SGDLS, YYNGEE. V shed 2 bases and J 4 bases; nucleotides not matched to a gene: 5. The CDR3 covers 15 residues. The CDR3 loop reads CASSVGSGNYNEQFF. CDR3 DNA sequence: TGTGCCAGCAGCGTCGGTAGCGGGAATTACAATGAGCAGTTCTTC.

This rearrangement joins TRBV9 to TRBJ2-7; no firm D call. The germline V and J ends were trimmed by 1 base and 0 bases, with 14 bases remaining between them. The CDR3 runs 16 residues. Germline lookup yields CDR1 SGDLS and CDR2 YYNGEE. CDR3 bases: TGTGCCAGCAGCGTATCCCCAAAACTGAGCTCCTACGAGCAGTACTTC. It is translated as CASSVSPKLSSYEQYF. Variable domain in full (rest from reference TRBV9 and TRBJ2-7): DSGVTQTPKHLITATGQRVTLRCSPRSGDLSVYWYQQSLDQGLQFLIQYYNGEERAKGNILERFSAQQFPDLHSELNLSSLELGDSALYFCASSVSPKLSSYEQYFGPGTRLTVT.

Many counts were recorded for this clonotype. The chain has TRBV6-5 and TRBJ2-7, with D hard to call. CDR3 size: 11 residues. Germline assignment: CDR1 MNHEY and CDR2 SVGAGI. The V end lost 5 bases, the J end lost 6 bases, and 8 bases lay between the germline ends. Here the CDR3 DNA reads TGTGCCAGCAGTATGGGCATCGAGCAGTACTTC. Translation gives CASSMGIEQYF.

This sequence joins TRBV19 and TRBJ2-2, with 10 positions matching TRBD2. V was pared by 2 bases and J by 7 bases, with 4 bases of the junction left unmatched. The CDR3 covers 15 residues. Germline V gives CDR1 LNHDA, CDR2 SQIVND (reference sequence). The CDR3 DNA reads as TGTGCCAGTAGTATACTAGCGGGAGAGTACGGGGAGCTGTTTTTT. This translates into CASSILAGEYGELFF.

This clonotype was counted only a few times. The rearrangement uses TRBV12-3 or TRBV12-4 and TRBJ1-2; no definite D call. Trimming removed 3 bases at V and 4 bases at J, with 9 bases between. The CDR3 is 13 residues long. In DNA form, the CDR3 reads TGTGCCAGCAGTTTTTCCACCGGCTATGGCTACACCTTC. Protein sequence: CASSFSTGYGYTF.

There are a few counts of this clonotype. The CDR3 DNA is TGCAGTGCTAGAAAACTAGCGGGAGGCGAGCAGTACTTC. This gives the protein CSARKLAGGEQYF. The V call is TRBV20-1, the J call TRBJ2-7; 12 bases are shared with TRBD2. The CDR3 covers 13 residues. Germline values: CDR1 DFQATT, CDR2 SNEGSKA (reference sequence). With 2 bases clipped from V and 6 bases from J, the junction kept 2 bases outside the gene matches.

This clonotype occurred a few times. The V gene is TRBV28, the J gene TRBJ2-7; no clear D gene. With 7 bases removed from V and 0 bases from J, the gap between germline ends came to 7 bases. This CDR3 region has 12 residues. Germline V CDR1 and CDR2: MDHEN, SYDVKM. CDR3: CASTGASYEQYF. The CDR3 DNA reads as TGTGCCAGCACCGGAGCCTCCTACGAGCAGTACTTC.

This clonotype was seen at least ten times. The chain couples TRBV4-3 to TRBJ2-7, with 9 bases identical to TRBD1. CDR3 length: 14 residues. From germline, CDR1 is LGHNA and CDR2 YSLEER. V trimming: 4 bases; J trimming: 4 bases; junction bases outside the gene matches: 5. The CDR3 DNA sequence: TGCGCCAGCAGCCGGGGACAGGGAAGATACGAGCAGTACTTC. Its protein product is CASSRGQGRYEQYF.